Listed below are T cell receptor beta chains from one sample, sequenced in a study of shared clonotypes between healthy human individuals. Sequencing used immunoSEQ multiplex PCR; TCRdb keeps in-frame clones, though not all of them. Among a few million clones listed, around nine tenths were seen once. The sample was naive CD4+ T cells sorted from blood. These receptors all stem from a man aged 18 to 35 in good health. Both conserved end residues are part of each CDR3. D genes are given only for firm matches. Size is stated for part of the rows, as once, few or many counts, or as a class when the clone is expanded.

CDR3	DNA	V	D	size	J
CASTPGIRGGTEAFF	TGTGCCAGTACCCCAGGGATAAGGGGGGGCACTGAAGCTTTCTTT	TRBV19	.	once	TRBJ1-1
CASSVATWASQETQYF	TGTGCCAGCAGCGTAGCTACTTGGGCCTCTCAAGAGACCCAGTACTTC	TRBV9	.	.	TRBJ2-5
CSVATRNYEQYF	TGCAGCGTTGCGACACGGAACTACGAGCAGTACTTC	TRBV29-1	.	.	TRBJ2-7
CASRVDRDRNSPLHF	TGCGCCAGCAGGGTCGACCGGGACAGAAATTCACCCCTCCACTTT	TRBV5-1	TRBD1	.	TRBJ1-6
CASSLVAEETQYF	TGCGCCAGCAGCTTGGTGGCCGAGGAGACCCAGTACTTC	TRBV5-1	.	once	TRBJ2-5
CASSLASGGIYGYTF	TGTGCCAGCAGCTTGGCGTCAGGGGGGATTTATGGCTACACCTTC	TRBV5-8	TRBD1	once	TRBJ1-2
CASSEGGAGDRLWVVEQFF	TGTGCCAGCAGTGAAGGGGGAGCGGGAGACCGACTCTGGGTAGTTGAGCAGTTCTTC	TRBV6-1	TRBD2	.	TRBJ2-1
CASSLEVSGGYEQYF	TGCGCCAGCAGCTTGGAAGTGAGCGGGGGGTACGAGCAGTACTTC	TRBV5-1	TRBD2	.	TRBJ2-7
CASSVALAVYNEQFF	TGTGCCAGCAGCGTAGCACTAGCGGTATACAATGAGCAGTTCTTC	TRBV9	TRBD2	few	TRBJ2-1
CAWSVRGRWTGELFF	TGTGCCTGGAGTGTCCGGGGACGGTGGACCGGGGAGCTGTTTTTT	TRBV30	.	.	TRBJ2-2
CASSPDVNYGYTF	TGTGCCAGCAGCCCCGACGTGAACTATGGCTACACCTTC	TRBV5-5	.	.	TRBJ1-2
CASGLPRGGASGETQYF	TGTGCTAGTGGTTTGCCCCGGGGGGGGGCCTCTGGAGAGACCCAGTACTTC	TRBV12-5	TRBD2	.	TRBJ2-5
CASSLGTSGRDTQYF	TGTGCCAGCAGCCTAGGGACTAGCGGGAGAGATACGCAGTATTTT	TRBV7-9	TRBD2	.	TRBJ2-3
CASSVGLAGVIGQETQYF	TGTGCCAGCAGTGTCGGGCTAGCGGGAGTAATAGGGCAAGAGACCCAGTACTTC	TRBV2	TRBD2	.	TRBJ2-5
CASRVRTTVGNQPQHF	TGTGCCAGCAGGGTCAGGACAACGGTCGGCAATCAGCCCCAGCATTTT	TRBV2	.	.	TRBJ1-5
CAWRSLAGDTGELFF	TGTGCCTGGAGGTCTCTAGCGGGAGACACCGGGGAGCTGTTTTTT	TRBV30	TRBD2	.	TRBJ2-2
CASSLPTGRDEKLFF	TGTGCCAGCAGTTTACCGACAGGACGGGATGAAAAACTGTTTTTT	TRBV28	.	.	TRBJ1-4
CAWSVPLAGVTYNEQFF	TGTGCCTGGAGTGTACCTTTAGCGGGAGTAACCTACAATGAGCAGTTCTTC	TRBV30	TRBD2	.	TRBJ2-1
CASASGPDSSYNEQFF	TGTGCCAGCGCGAGCGGGCCCGACTCGTCATACAATGAGCAGTTCTTC	TRBV9	.	.	TRBJ2-1
CASSIEIGAGELFF	TGTGCCAGCAGTATAGAAATAGGGGCCGGGGAGCTGTTTTTT	TRBV28	.	.	TRBJ2-2
CASSLDRSSYEQYF	TGTGCCAGCAGCCTCGACAGAAGCTCCTACGAGCAGTACTTC	TRBV7-2	.	.	TRBJ2-7
CASSRTGLDGYTF	TGCGCCAGCAGCCGGACAGGGTTAGACGGCTACACCTTC	TRBV5-1	TRBD1	.	TRBJ1-2
CASSRSLGVEQFF	TGTGCCAGCAGCCGCTCACTCGGGGTTGAGCAGTTCTTC	TRBV7-8	.	.	TRBJ2-1
CASSTEQGLRSPLHF	TGTGCCAGCAGTACCGAACAGGGCTTAAGGTCACCCCTCCACTTT	TRBV27	.	few	TRBJ1-6
CASSPRQMNTEAFF	TGTGCCAGCAGCCCGCGACAGATGAACACTGAAGCTTTCTTT	TRBV7-2	.	.	TRBJ1-1
CASRSTGIIAEAFF	TGTGCCAGCAGGTCAACAGGGATCATCGCTGAAGCTTTCTTT	TRBV6-5	.	once	TRBJ1-1
CASSPQQYSNQPQHF	TGTGCCAGCAGCCCACAACAGTATAGCAATCAGCCCCAGCATTTT	TRBV2	.	.	TRBJ1-5
CASSRTQTVANEQFF	TGCGCCAGCAGCCGGACTCAAACCGTTGCGAATGAGCAGTTCTTC	TRBV4-3	.	.	TRBJ2-1
CASSLGGGSVGYTF	TGTGCCAGCAGTTTGGGTGGAGGGTCGGTTGGCTACACCTTC	TRBV28	.	.	TRBJ1-2
CASRGGLNTGELFF	TGTGCCTCAAGGGGTGGACTTAACACCGGGGAGCTGTTTTTT	TRBV30	.	.	TRBJ2-2
CASSWAGDTEAFF	TGTGCCAGCAGCTGGGCAGGGGACACTGAAGCTTTCTTT	TRBV7-3	.	few	TRBJ1-1
CASSGPGREYGYTF	TGTGCCAGCAGTGGGCCGGGAAGGGAGTACGGCTACACCTTC	TRBV25-1	.	.	TRBJ1-2
CASSLEGGKFAGANVLTF	TGCGCCAGCAGCTTGGAAGGGGGTAAATTTGCTGGGGCCAACGTCCTGACTTTC	TRBV5-1	.	.	TRBJ2-6
CASTQLAGVANTQYF	TGTGCCAGCACCCAATTAGCGGGAGTAGCGAATACGCAGTATTTT	TRBV6-5	TRBD2	.	TRBJ2-3
CASSQLSSNYGYTF	TGTGCCAGCAGCCAATTAAGTTCTAACTATGGCTACACCTTC	TRBV14	.	.	TRBJ1-2
CASTEGGDYGYTF	TGTGCCAGCACGGAAGGGGGTGACTATGGCTACACCTTC	TRBV28	.	.	TRBJ1-2
CASSDRAIYEQYF	TGTGCCAGCAGTGACAGGGCGATCTACGAGCAGTACTTC	TRBV25-1	.	.	TRBJ2-7
CASSRSVENTEAFF	TGTGCCAGCAGCCGTTCGGTCGAGAACACTGAAGCTTTCTTT	TRBV6-5	.	.	TRBJ1-1
CAISDMTGSAEQYF	TGTGCCATCAGTGATATGACAGGTAGCGCCGAGCAGTACTTC	TRBV10-3	.	.	TRBJ2-7
CATSRDTTAYGYTF	TGTGCCACCAGCAGAGATACGACAGCCTATGGCTACACCTTC	TRBV15	.	.	TRBJ1-2
CASSTGESYEQYF	TGCGCCAGCAGCACAGGGGAGTCCTACGAGCAGTACTTC	TRBV5-1	TRBD1	.	TRBJ2-7
CASDSGGAGGELFF	TGTGCCAGCGATAGCGGGGGGGCTGGCGGGGAGCTGTTTTTT	TRBV6-1	TRBD2	once	TRBJ2-2
CASSPGRVQRYTF	TGTGCCAGCAGTCCGGGCAGGGTCCAAAGGTACACCTTC	TRBV6-5	.	.	TRBJ1-2
CASKTGTNTGELFF	TGCGCCAGCAAGACAGGGACGAACACCGGGGAGCTGTTTTTT	TRBV5-1	TRBD1	.	TRBJ2-2
CASSADRYYGYTF	TGTGCCAGCAGCGCCGACAGGTACTATGGCTACACCTTC	TRBV6-1	.	.	TRBJ1-2
CASRGTGDNSPLHF	TGTGCCAGCAGGGGGACAGGGGATAATTCACCCCTCCACTTT	TRBV6-5	TRBD1	few	TRBJ1-6
CASSPHGETAFF	TGTGCCAGCAGCCCCCACGGGGAGACAGCTTTCTTC	TRBV7-2	.	.	TRBJ2-1
CASSLGTSGEQYF	TGTGCTAGCAGCTTAGGGACTAGCGGCGAGCAGTACTTC	TRBV7-7	TRBD2	once	TRBJ2-7
CASRQTGLYNSPLHF	TGTGCCAGCAGACAGACAGGACTGTATAATTCACCCCTCCACTTT	TRBV6-6	.	.	TRBJ1-6
CASSVQGSLPQHF	TGTGCCAGCAGTGTACAGGGGTCTTTACCCCAGCATTTT	TRBV2	TRBD1	.	TRBJ1-5
CAGNTIAGVNTGELFF	TGTGCCGGAAATACGATAGCTGGAGTGAACACCGGGGAGCTGTTTTTT	TRBV6-6	.	once	TRBJ2-2
CASGLSGTGRDTEAFF	TGTGCTAGTGGTTTATCGGGGACAGGGCGGGACACTGAAGCTTTCTTT	TRBV12-5	TRBD1	.	TRBJ1-1
CASKNRNEQFF	TGTGCCAGCAAGAATCGCAATGAGCAGTTCTTC	TRBV27	.	.	TRBJ2-1
CASSEGGNYGYTF	TGTGCCAGCAGTGAAGGGGGCAACTATGGCTACACCTTC	TRBV25-1	.	once	TRBJ1-2
CASSQPGQGYYGYTF	TGCGCCAGCAGCCAGCCGGGACAGGGGTACTATGGCTACACCTTC	TRBV4-1	TRBD1	.	TRBJ1-2
CAISESAGTVDHTGELFF	TGTGCCATCAGTGAGTCGGCAGGAACGGTAGACCACACCGGGGAGCTGTTTTTT	TRBV10-3	.	.	TRBJ2-2
CASRTSAGWRETQYF	TGTGCCAGCAGGACATCAGCGGGATGGCGTGAGACCCAGTACTTC	TRBV2	TRBD2	.	TRBJ2-5
CASSFGTLSNQPQHF	TGTGCCAGCAGTTTCGGGACACTTAGCAATCAGCCCCAGCATTTT	TRBV27	.	.	TRBJ1-5
CASSLVRDSYNEQFF	TGCGCCAGCAGCTTGGTGCGAGACAGTTACAATGAGCAGTTCTTC	TRBV5-1	.	.	TRBJ2-1
CASRGPSQGEQFF	TGTGCCAGCAGGGGCCCGAGCCAGGGTGAGCAGTTCTTC	TRBV7-8	.	.	TRBJ2-1